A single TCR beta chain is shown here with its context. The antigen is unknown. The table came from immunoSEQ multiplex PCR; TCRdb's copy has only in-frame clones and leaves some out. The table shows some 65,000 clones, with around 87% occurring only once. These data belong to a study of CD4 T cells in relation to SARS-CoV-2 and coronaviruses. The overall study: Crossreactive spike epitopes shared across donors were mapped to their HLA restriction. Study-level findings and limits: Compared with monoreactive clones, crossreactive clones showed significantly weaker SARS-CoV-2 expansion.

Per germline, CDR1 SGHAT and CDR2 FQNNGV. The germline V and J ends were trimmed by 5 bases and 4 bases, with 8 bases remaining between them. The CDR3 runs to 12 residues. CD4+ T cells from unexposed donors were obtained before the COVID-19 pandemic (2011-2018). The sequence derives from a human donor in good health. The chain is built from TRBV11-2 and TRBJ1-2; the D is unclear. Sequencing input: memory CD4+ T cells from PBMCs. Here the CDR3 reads CASSQLGYGYTF. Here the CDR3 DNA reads TGTGCCAGCAGCCAGTTGGGCTATGGCTACACCTTC. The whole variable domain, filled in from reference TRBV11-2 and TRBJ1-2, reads EAGVAQSPRYKIIEKRQSVAFWCNPISGHATLYWYQQILGQGPKLLIQFQNNGVVDDSQLPKDRFSAERLKGVDSTLKIQPAKLEDSAVYLCASSQLGYGYTFGSGTRLTVV.